The 32 T cell receptor beta chains below all came from one sample that was sequenced in a study of T-cell memory formation after mild COVID-19. In TCRdb, the 5' RACE reads were re-called with MiXCR into one record per CDR3 protein. The sample shows 550,000 to 600,000 distinct CDR3 sequences, less than 25% of them seen only once. Sequenced sample: PBMCs or a T cell subset sorted from them (not recorded which). Receptor source: an adult woman who had mild COVID-19 (a few samples of this study predate the infection). Cell type and time point are not known.

This clonotype has just a few counts. The chain joins TRBV6-6 to TRBJ2-3; the D gene could be TRBD1 or TRBD2 (7 bases each). From germline, CDR1 is MNHNY and CDR2 SVGAGI (reference sequence). Trimming took 8 bases from V and 1 from J, leaving 13 bases between them. This CDR3 region has 14 residues. The CDR3 nucleotides read TGTGCCAGCCTTCAGGGGGGGCGCACAGATACGCAGTATTTT. This encodes CASLQGGRTDTQYF.

The J gene is TRBJ1-3, the V gene TRBV18; D perhaps matches TRBD1 (5 bases). Deletions cut 2 bases from V and 0 bases from J, with 8 bases between. Germline V gene data show CDR1 as KGHSH and CDR2 as LQKENI. The CDR3 contains 15 residues. The CDR3 here is CASSPTGYSGNTIYF. For the CDR3, the DNA is TGTGCCAGCTCACCAACAGGATACTCTGGAAACACCATATATTTT.

This chain joins TRBV20-1 and TRBJ2-1; D tentatively fits TRBD1 or TRBD2 (5 bases each). V was cut by 5 bases and J by 3 bases, with 11 bases left in between. This CDR3 has 13 amino acids. Germline-derived CDR1 and CDR2 are DFQATT and SNEGSKA (reference sequence). The CDR3 region is CSAGGLGYNEQFF. In DNA, the CDR3 is TGCAGTGCTGGGGGATTGGGCTACAATGAGCAGTTCTTC.

This clonotype has a handful of counts. The gene calls are TRBV24-1 and TRBJ2-4; D is tentatively TRBD1 or TRBD2 (5 bases each). Between the trimmed V and J ends, which lost 9 bases and 0 bases, there was a span of 17 bases. CDR3 length: 16 residues. Germline CDR1 KGHDR, CDR2 SFDVKD. The CDR3: CATGDPAAVAKNIQYF. The CDR3 DNA follows: TGTGCCACCGGGGACCCCGCCGCAGTAGCCAAAAACATTCAGTACTTC.

V is TRBV7-9 and J is TRBJ1-1, with D possibly TRBD1 on 5 matching bases. The germline CDR1 and CDR2 sequences are SEHNR and FQNEAQ (reference sequence). V lost 4 bases and J lost 6, with 12 bases in between. The CDR3 spans 13 residues. In DNA form, the CDR3 reads TGTGCCAGCAGCTGGCAGGGTTTACCTGAAGCTTTCTTT. The encoded protein is CASSWQGLPEAFF. Using reference TRBV7-9 and TRBJ1-1 for the parts outside the CDR3, the full variable domain is DTGVSQNPRHKITKRGQNVTFRCDPISEHNRLYWYRQTLGQGPEFLTYFQNEAQLEKSRLLSDRFSAERPKGSFSTLEIQRTEQGDSAMYLCASSWQGLPEAFFGQGTRLTVV.

The chain joins TRBV7-6 to TRBJ1-1; TRBD1 might be the D (6 bases). The germline V and J ends were trimmed by 1 base and 2 bases, with 14 bases remaining between them. This CDR3 comprises 16 residues. The germline V gene has CDR1 SGHVS and CDR2 FNYEAQ. This chain's CDR3 is CASSLEMTGTNTEAFF. The CDR3 DNA sequence: TGTGCCAGCAGCTTAGAAATGACGGGGACAAACACTGAAGCTTTCTTT.

This chain uses TRBV11-3 with TRBJ2-1; tentatively, D is TRBD1 or TRBD2 (7 bases each). The CDR3 runs to 16 residues. In germline, CDR1 is SGHNT, CDR2 YENEEA. Deletions cut 5 bases from V and 6 bases from J, with 20 bases between. CDR3 loop: CASSPYRGGMGNEQFF. CDR3 bases: TGTGCCAGCAGCCCTTACAGGGGAGGGATGGGCAATGAGCAGTTCTTC.

This clonotype was picked up one time. This chain links TRBV20-1 with TRBJ1-4, with TRBD1 as a possible D gene (5 bases). The germline V gene has CDR1 DFQATT and CDR2 SNEGSKA (reference sequence). Trimming cost V 6 bases and J 4 bases, with 15 bases left between them. The CDR3 consists of 14 residues. In nucleotides, the CDR3 is TGCAGTGCCCGGGGGTGGGGGGATAATGAAAAACTGTTTTTT. Translated, it gives CSARGWGDNEKLFF.

This clonotype occurred many times. The V call is TRBV5-1, the J call TRBJ2-1; D is unclear. The CDR3 contains 11 residues. Germline values: CDR1 SGHRS, CDR2 YFSETQ. Trimming removed 4 bases at V and 6 bases at J, with 5 bases between. This CDR3 is CASSGRNEQFF. DNA of the CDR3: TGCGCCAGCAGCGGGCGCAATGAGCAGTTCTTC.

With regard to this clonotype: Given a much more abundant clone one base away, this may be a read error. This CDR3 is CASSRGLEGGLSSYEQYF. The CDR3, as DNA: TGCGCCAGCAGCCGAGGACTAGAGGGAGGCTTGAGCTCCTACGAGCAGTACTTC. The gene calls are TRBV4-3 and TRBJ2-7; TRBD2 agrees at 7 bases. The CDR3 contains 18 residues. Germline V gene lookup returns CDR1 LGHNA and CDR2 YSLEER. Losses at the gene ends were 4 bases for V and 0 bases for J; bases not matched to a gene: 15.

This clonotype has just a few counts. V gene TRBV7-3 combines with J gene TRBJ1-1; perhaps TRBD1 as D (5 bases). The CDR3 sequence is 14 residues long. CDR1 and CDR2 (germline): SGHTA, FQGTGA. Between the trimmed V and J ends, which lost 3 bases and 5 bases, there was a span of 13 bases. The CDR3 region has the DNA TGTGCCAGCAGCTTTGGGGACCGAGGGACTGAAGCTTTCTTT. This sequence encodes CASSFGDRGTEAFF.

The rearrangement links TRBV5-6 to TRBJ1-5; a weak D match, TRBD1 (5 bases). CDR1 and CDR2 from the germline V gene are SGHDT and YYEEEE. This CDR3 contains 14 residues. The V and J ends lost 2 bases and 4 bases respectively, with 10 bases between them. CDR3 sequence (DNA): TGTGCCAGCAGCTTCTCAGGGATGAATCAGCCCCAGCATTTT. Residues: CASSFSGMNQPQHF.

This clonotype was picked up a small number of times. This chain's CDR3 is CASSSDRERNTGELFF. The CDR3 DNA reads TGTGCCAGCAGCTCCGACAGGGAGAGAAACACCGGGGAGCTGTTTTTT. The genes are TRBV7-6 and TRBJ2-2; the match to TRBD1 covers 7 bases. V shed 4 bases, J shed 2 bases, and the junction held 7 bases outside the gene matches. The length of the CDR3 is 16 residues. Germline V gene data show CDR1 as SGHVS and CDR2 as FNYEAQ.

This rearrangement joins TRBV4-2 to TRBJ2-5, with D tentatively TRBD1 or TRBD2 (5 bases each). Germline-derived CDR1 and CDR2 are LGHNA and YNFKEQ. This CDR3 has 17 amino acids. Trimming left V 1 base short and J 4 bases short, with 19 bases between. The CDR3 is CASSQVEGPIGAETQYF. CDR3 DNA sequence: TGTGCCAGCAGCCAAGTCGAGGGACCGATCGGGGCAGAGACCCAGTACTTC.

This clonotype was recorded a few times. V gene TRBV19 combines with J gene TRBJ2-1; D call uncertain. CDR3 length: 16 residues. Deletions cut 2 bases from V and 3 bases from J, with 14 bases between. Germline V gene lookup returns CDR1 LNHDA and CDR2 SQIVND (reference sequence). Here the CDR3 DNA reads TGTGCCAGTAGTATATTTCGGGCAGCCAACTACAATGAGCAGTTCTTC. Translation gives CASSIFRAANYNEQFF.

The chain uses TRBV21-1 and TRBJ2-3; TRBD2 is taken as the D call from the table, unchecked against the DNA. TRBV21-1 is a pseudogene locus. The CDR3 is 15 amino acids. As DNA, the CDR3 is TGTGCCAGCAGGACCGCTTGGGTGAAGGGAGATACGCAGTATTTT. Amino acid sequence: CASRTAWVKGDTQYF.

The chain is built from TRBV7-2 and TRBJ1-2, with D perhaps matching TRBD1 (5 bases). Germline CDR1 is SGHTA and CDR2 is FQGNSA. The ends were cut back, 5 bases at V and 1 base at J, with 14 bases in the middle. This CDR3 is 15 amino acids long. In DNA, the CDR3 is TGTGCCAGCAGCCGAGACGGGGCGGGTAACTATGGCTACACCTTC. This gives the protein CASSRDGAGNYGYTF.

The chain has TRBV28 and TRBJ1-2, with 10 bases aligning to TRBD1. The germline V gene has CDR1 MDHEN and CDR2 SYDVKM. Unmatched junction bases numbered 4, after V lost 6 bases and J lost 3 bases. This CDR3 contains 14 residues. The CDR3 sequence: CASRTGGAYYGYTF. CDR3 nucleotides: TGTGCCAGCAGGACAGGGGGCGCTTACTATGGCTACACCTTC.

V and J are TRBV5-1 and TRBJ1-1; 7 nucleotides match TRBD1. This CDR3 is built from 14 residues. Germline trimming cut 3 bases from V and 4 bases from J; bases unmatched to any gene: 6. The germline CDR1 and CDR2 sequences are SGHRS and YFSETQ. In DNA, the CDR3 is TGCGCCAGCAGCTCTCAGGGGGAGGTCACTGAAGCTTTCTTT. It is translated as CASSSQGEVTEAFF.

This clonotype has a single count. V gene TRBV21-1 combines with J gene TRBJ1-1; the table assigns TRBD1, which was not confirmed against the DNA. TRBV21-1 is noted as a pseudogene. The CDR3 runs to 16 residues. The CDR3 DNA follows: TGTGCCAGCAGCTTCTCCGGGGGCGAGGGGGACACTGAAGCTTTCTTT. It translates to CASSFSGGEGDTEAFF.

Many counts were recorded for this clonotype. This chain connects TRBV24-1 to TRBJ2-7; 7 bases fit TRBD1. CDR3 length equals 15 residues. The junction had 7 bases not matched to a gene; V was cut back by 3 bases and J by 3 bases. Germline CDR1 reads KGHDR; CDR2 reads SFDVKD. As DNA, the CDR3 is TGTGCCACCAGTGATGGGGAGACAGGGCTCTACGAGCAGTACTTC. This sequence encodes CATSDGETGLYEQYF.

This rearrangement joins TRBV19 to TRBJ1-1; D remains unclear. V shed 7 bases and J shed 4 bases, with 16 bases lying between them. Germline lookup yields CDR1 LNHDA and CDR2 SQIVND (reference sequence). The CDR3 has 14 amino acids. The CDR3 is CASTSRGVGTEAFF. The CDR3 DNA reads as TGTGCCAGTACCTCCAGAGGAGTTGGCACTGAAGCTTTCTTT. Complete variable domain (other parts from reference TRBV19 and TRBJ1-1): DGGITQSPKYLFRKEGQNVTLSCEQNLNHDAMYWYRQDPGQGLRLIYYSQIVNDFQKGDIAEGYSVSREKKESFPLTVTSAQKNPTAFYLCASTSRGVGTEAFFGQGTRLTVV.

Only a few counts were recorded for this clonotype. This sequence joins TRBV27 and TRBJ1-6; D gene ambiguous. The CDR3 runs to 16 residues. The V end was cut by 2 bases, the J end by 7 bases, with 15 bases between. CDR1 is MNHEY, CDR2 SMNVEV, per germline (reference sequence). In DNA form, the CDR3 reads TGTGCCAGCAGTTTACTGGCAGGATTAACCAATTCACCCCTCCACTTT. It encodes CASSLLAGLTNSPLHF.

This clonotype turned up a few times. The CDR3: CASSPGGYKGYTF. CDR3 nucleotide sequence: TGCGCCAGCAGCCCCGGCGGGTACAAAGGCTACACCTTC. The rearrangement links TRBV5-1 to TRBJ1-2; no clear D. Germline V gene lookup returns CDR1 SGHRS and CDR2 YFSETQ. Trimming removed 4 bases from V and 8 bases from J, with 15 bases in between. The CDR3 has 13 amino acids.

This chain links TRBV11-1 with TRBJ2-4, with a possible D match to TRBD1 (6 bases). This CDR3 contains 16 residues. Germline V lookup: CDR1 SGHAT, CDR2 FQDESV (reference sequence). The germline V and J ends were trimmed by 5 bases and 0 bases, with 14 bases remaining between them. The chain's CDR3 is CASSPQDSLAKNIQYF. For the CDR3, the DNA is TGTGCCAGCAGCCCCCAGGACAGCTTAGCCAAAAACATTCAGTACTTC. The variable domain in full, with the rest retrieved from reference TRBV11-1 and TRBJ2-4, is EAEVAQSPRYKITEKSQAVAFWCDPISGHATLYWYRQILGQGPELLVQFQDESVVDDSQLPKDRFSAERLKGVDSTLKIQPAELGDSAMYLCASSPQDSLAKNIQYFGAGTRLSVL.

The chain is built from TRBV29-1 and TRBJ1-1, with D perhaps TRBD1 (5 bases). The CDR3 contains 13 residues. Germline V CDR1 and CDR2: SQVTM, ANQGSEA. Trimming took off 7 bases at V and 1 base at J, with 13 bases between the two ends. As DNA, the CDR3 is TGCAGCGCCCACGGACAAACGAACACTGAAGCTTTCTTT. As protein: CSAHGQTNTEAFF. The variable domain in full, completed from reference TRBV29-1 and TRBJ1-1, reads SAVISQKPSRDICQRGTSLTIQCQVDSQVTMMFWYRQQPGQSLTLIATANQGSEATYESGFVIDKFPISRPNLTFSTLTVSNMSPEDSSIYLCSAHGQTNTEAFFGQGTRLTVV.

Only a few counts were recorded for this clonotype. The chain couples TRBV7-9 to TRBJ2-7; a possible D gene is TRBD2 (6 bases). V was pared by 5 bases and J by 2 bases, with 16 bases between. CDR1 and CDR2 (germline): SEHNR, FQNEAQ (reference sequence). The CDR3 is 15 amino acids. This CDR3 reads CASSHRDSLTYEQYF. The CDR3 nucleotides are TGTGCCAGCAGCCACCGGGACTCACTGACCTACGAGCAGTACTTC.

This clonotype was seen a few times. The chain employs TRBV7-6 and TRBJ2-7; 10 nucleotides agree with TRBD2. The CDR3 spans 16 residues. CDR1 is SGHVS and CDR2 is FNYEAQ in the germline V gene. V lost 3 bases to trimming and J lost 0 bases; unmatched junction nucleotides: 5. The CDR3 region is CASSFGVAGGSYEQYF. The DNA for the CDR3 is TGTGCCAGCAGCTTTGGCGTAGCGGGGGGCTCCTACGAGCAGTACTTC.

V usage is TRBV5-5 and J usage is TRBJ1-2, with D unclear. The CDR3 contains 14 residues. V was cut by 3 bases and J by 3 bases, with 12 bases left in between. CDR1 and CDR2 (germline): SGHKS, YYEKEE (reference sequence). CDR3 sequence: CASSSGSQHYGYTF. The CDR3 nucleotides read TGTGCCAGCAGCTCGGGATCCCAGCACTATGGCTACACCTTC. Using reference TRBV5-5 and TRBJ1-2 for the parts outside the CDR3, the full variable domain is DAGVTQSPTHLIKTRGQQVTLRCSPISGHKSVSWYQQVLGQGPQFIFQYYEKEERGRGNFPDRFSARQFPNYSSELNVNALLLGDSALYLCASSSGSQHYGYTFGSGTRLTVV.

This clonotype occurred a few times. The genes are TRBV5-1 and TRBJ2-5; D call uncertain. The CDR3 runs 13 residues. CDR1 and CDR2 (germline): SGHRS, YFSETQ. The V end was cut by 1 base, the J end by 5 bases, with 9 bases between. The CDR3 loop is CASSLIGRETQYF. CDR3 coding DNA: TGCGCCAGCAGCTTGATCGGGCGGGAGACCCAGTACTTC.

Details on this clonotype: A junction boundary mismatches the germline segment, possibly from a read error. The chain combines TRBV7-8 with TRBJ2-7; D is possibly TRBD1 (6 bases). Germline V gene sequence: CDR1 SGHVS, CDR2 FQNEAQ. CDR3 length equals 12 residues. CDR3 sequence reads: CASSGLGTPGAF. Here the CDR3 DNA reads TGTGCCAGCAGCGGCCTCGGGACCCCAGGGGCCTTC.

Only a few counts were recorded for this clonotype. V and J are TRBV11-2 and TRBJ2-7; 7 bases match TRBD2. Germline V CDR1 and CDR2: SGHAT, FQNNGV. The CDR3 runs to 15 residues. V gave up 3 bases and J gave up 6 bases; unmatched junction bases: 11. In DNA form, the CDR3 reads TGTGCCAGCAGCTTCGAGGGAGGGCCGCGTTTCGAGCAGTACTTC. Amino acids: CASSFEGGPRFEQYF.